A single sample is the source of the 22 T cell receptor beta chains below, sequenced in a study of T cell repertoires in cytomegalovirus infection. TCRdb ran MiXCR on the reads and lists one entry per CDR3 protein. This table has under 850,000 distinct CDR3 sequences, 35% to 45% appearing once. Sample: PBMCs. All receptors derive from a human donor in good health (CMV status not recorded). Some clones in this sample may be carry-over from other donors' samples.

The chain's CDR3 is CASSIGRTNEQFF. The CDR3 region has the DNA TGTGCCAGTAGTATAGGAAGGACAAATGAGCAGTTCTTC. The rearrangement joins TRBV19 to TRBJ2-1, with a weak D call TRBD1 (5 bases). Germline CDR1 reads LNHDA; CDR2 reads SQIVND (reference sequence). The CDR3 runs 13 residues. V lost 1 base, J lost 7 bases, and 8 bases lay in between.

The V call is TRBV4-2, the J call TRBJ1-6; TRBD1 matches 8 bases. The CDR3 runs 16 residues. V trimming: 0 bases; J trimming: 8 bases; junction bases outside the gene matches: 6. Germline CDR1 LGHNA, CDR2 YNFKEQ. CDR3 protein: CASSQDGDRRDSPLHF. The CDR3 DNA sequence: TGTGCCAGCAGCCAAGATGGGGACAGGAGAGATTCACCCCTCCACTTT.

There are a few counts of this clonotype. J is TRBJ1-1 and V is TRBV7-2, with 8 bases aligning to TRBD1. This CDR3 has 12 residues. V lost 6 bases and J lost 11; bases outside the gene matches: 8. Germline CDR1 is SGHTA and CDR2 is FQGNSA. The CDR3 protein is CASRKDRGEAFF. The CDR3 DNA sequence: TGTGCCAGCAGGAAAGACAGGGGCGAGGCTTTCTTT.

DNA of the CDR3: TGTGCCAGCAGTGAGGGGACGGATCCGAAGCAGTACTTC. Protein: CASSEGTDPKQYF. The chain is built from TRBV28 and TRBJ2-7; D assignment may be TRBD1 or TRBD2 (5 bases each). The CDR3 has 13 amino acids. Trimming took off 5 bases at V and 8 bases at J, with 16 bases between the two ends. Germline V lookup: CDR1 MDHEN, CDR2 SYDVKM.

Only a few counts were recorded for this clonotype. The rearrangement uses TRBV19 and TRBJ2-1, with TRBD2 matching over 8 bases. Germline CDR1 and CDR2: LNHDA and SQIVND (reference sequence). Trimming removed 3 bases from V and 2 bases from J; junction bases left unmatched: 6. The CDR3 covers 16 residues. CDR3 residues: CASSIWTSLTYNEQFF. CDR3 nucleotides: TGTGCCAGTAGTATCTGGACTAGCCTAACCTACAATGAGCAGTTCTTC.

This clonotype was observed a few times. The V and J genes are TRBV11-2 and TRBJ2-2, with 8 bases aligning to TRBD1. The CDR3 is 14 amino acids. Losses at the gene ends were 5 bases for V and 6 bases for J; bases not matched to a gene: 5. Germline V gives CDR1 SGHAT, CDR2 FQNNGV. CDR3: CASSRQGSAGELFF. Written as DNA, the CDR3 is TGTGCCAGCAGCCGACAGGGGTCCGCCGGGGAGCTGTTTTTT.

This clonotype was recorded a few times. V and J are TRBV11-2 and TRBJ2-2, with 9 bases fitting TRBD1. V was clipped by 1 base and J by 9 bases; unmatched bases: 6. This CDR3 has 15 residues. Germline V gives CDR1 SGHAT, CDR2 FQNNGV. In nucleotides, the CDR3 is TGTGCCAGCAGCTTAGCCGGGACAGGGACCCGGGAGCTGTTTTTT. This codes for CASSLAGTGTRELFF.

The chain couples TRBV19 to TRBJ1-2, with 9 bases matching TRBD1. V shed 6 bases and J 7 bases; nucleotides not matched to a gene: 6. The CDR3 has 13 amino acids. Germline CDR1 reads LNHDA; CDR2 reads SQIVND (reference sequence). Here the CDR3 DNA reads TGTGCCAGTAGAGGGACAGGGAGGTTTGGCTACACCTTC. It translates to CASRGTGRFGYTF.

In its sample, this clonotype was seen many times. The chain links TRBV7-2 to TRBJ1-2, with a possible D match to TRBD1 (5 bases). CDR1 is SGHTA, CDR2 FQGNSA, per germline. Deletions cut 5 bases from V and 5 bases from J, with 21 bases between. This CDR3 contains 16 residues. The CDR3 sequence is CASSPKDRDRVYGYTF. The CDR3 region has the DNA TGTGCCAGCAGCCCAAAAGACCGGGACCGGGTGTATGGCTACACCTTC.

The chain uses TRBV12-3 or TRBV12-4 and TRBJ1-5, with D perhaps TRBD1 (5 bases). CDR3 length: 16 amino acids. Trimming left V 5 bases short and J 0 bases short, with 14 bases between. The CDR3 nucleotides read TGTGCCAGCAGTATTAAATCAGGGAATAGCAATCAGCCCCAGCATTTT. This gives the protein CASSIKSGNSNQPQHF.

The chain carries TRBV4-1 and TRBJ2-7; TRBD1 aligns across 9 bases. The CDR3 totals 14 residues. V shed 3 bases, J shed 6 bases, and the junction held 6 bases outside the gene matches. CDR1 and CDR2 (germline): MGHRA, YSYEKL. The CDR3 sequence: CASSQTGGLVEQYF. In DNA, the CDR3 is TGCGCCAGCAGCCAGACAGGGGGTCTTGTCGAGCAGTACTTC.

The chain carries TRBV29-1 and TRBJ2-1; 10 bases match TRBD1. Looked up from germline, CDR1 is SQVTM and CDR2 is ANQGSEA. There are 15 residues in the CDR3. V lost 7 bases, J lost 4 bases, and 10 bases stayed unmatched. The CDR3 DNA reads as TGCAGCGCGTGGGGGACAGGGGAGAAATACAATGAGCAGTTCTTC. Translated, it gives CSAWGTGEKYNEQFF.

Concerning this clonotype itself: A much larger clone sits a single nucleotide away, making a read error possible. The V gene is TRBV7-2, the J gene TRBJ1-5, with D perhaps matching TRBD1 (5 bases). This CDR3 has 17 residues. Germline CDR1 SGHTA, CDR2 FQGNSA. The CDR3 spells CASSSQVTGTRGQHQHF. The CDR3 bases are TGTGCCAGCAGCTCACAGGTTACGGGGACGAGGGGTCAGCACCAGCATTTT.

The V and J genes are TRBV6-8 and TRBJ1-2; D is uncertain. Germline V lookup: CDR1 MNHGY, CDR2 SAAAGT. Deletions cut 0 bases from V and 0 bases from J, with 5 bases between. The length of the CDR3 is 14 residues. CDR3 coding DNA: TGTGCCAGCAGTTACTCTCGGTCTAACTATGGCTACACCTTC. This sequence encodes CASSYSRSNYGYTF.

The chain recombines TRBV6-1 with TRBJ1-6; maybe TRBD1 (6 bases). Germline V CDR1 and CDR2: MNHNS, SASEGT. Trimming removed 4 bases from V and 9 bases from J, with 13 bases in between. The CDR3 loop spans 14 amino acids. The DNA of the CDR3 is TGTGCCAGCAGTGTGTTACAGGGTCGTTCACCCCTCCACTTT. This codes for CASSVLQGRSPLHF.

This chain connects TRBV27 to TRBJ2-7, with 9 bases lining up with TRBD2. J gave up 2 bases and V 3 bases, and 5 bases lay outside the gene matches. CDR1 is MNHEY, CDR2 SMNVEV, per germline (reference sequence). The CDR3 extends over 15 amino acids. Here the CDR3 DNA reads TGTGCCAGCAGTTTCAATAGCGGGGGACCCTACGAGCAGTACTTC. Encoded protein: CASSFNSGGPYEQYF.

The chain uses TRBV6-6 and TRBJ1-2; tentatively, D is TRBD1 (5 bases). The V and J ends lost 6 bases and 2 bases respectively, with 16 bases between them. The germline V gene has CDR1 MNHNY and CDR2 SVGAGI (reference sequence). The CDR3 extends over 15 amino acids. CDR3 bases: TGTGCCAGCAGACCGCCGGGGCGAGAGAACTATGGCTACACCTTC. Its protein product is CASRPPGRENYGYTF.

V and J are TRBV28 and TRBJ2-7, with no clear D. The CDR3 covers 17 residues. Germline CDR1 reads MDHEN; CDR2 reads SYDVKM. V shed 4 bases and J shed 1 base, with 20 bases lying between them. The CDR3 bases are TGTGCCAGCAGTTCTGACTTGCACGGCTACCGATCCTACGAGCAGTACTTC. It is translated as CASSSDLHGYRSYEQYF.

This chain joins TRBV6-5 and TRBJ2-7; no firm D call. The CDR3 covers 13 residues. Germline V gene lookup returns CDR1 MNHEY and CDR2 SVGAGI. Trimming pared 10 bases from V and 4 bases from J, leaving 17 bases between. The CDR3 loop reads CATLSLYSYEQYF. The CDR3 DNA reads TGTGCCACCTTGTCTCTCTATTCTTACGAGCAGTACTTC.

The rearrangement uses TRBV7-2 and TRBJ2-7; possibly TRBD2 for D (6 bases). Germline assignment: CDR1 SGHTA and CDR2 FQGNSA. The CDR3 sequence is 15 residues long. Trimming cost V 5 bases and J 0 bases, with 14 bases left between them. This chain's CDR3 is CASSLRDASSYEQYF. DNA for the CDR3: TGTGCCAGCAGCCTGCGGGACGCCAGCTCCTACGAGCAGTACTTC.

At least ten counts were recorded for this clonotype. This sequence joins TRBV11-2 and TRBJ1-2; D may be TRBD1 (5 bases). V was clipped by 5 bases and J by 4 bases, with 14 bases between them. The germline gives CDR1 SGHAT, CDR2 FQNNGV. The CDR3 has 14 amino acids. The CDR3 reads CASSPRQGGYGYTF. DNA for the CDR3: TGTGCCAGCAGCCCCCGGCAGGGTGGCTATGGCTACACCTTC.

This clonotype was detected many times. The chain couples TRBV29-1 to TRBJ2-1, with no clear D. CDR3 length: 16 residues. CDR1 SQVTM and CDR2 ANQGSEA come from the germline V gene. The germline V and J ends were trimmed by 6 bases and 2 bases, with 20 bases remaining between them. Here the CDR3 DNA reads TGCAGCGTCGCAGACTTTAGTACAGCAGCCTACAATGAGCAGTTCTTC. Protein sequence: CSVADFSTAAYNEQFF.